This entry concerns a single T cell receptor beta chain. Its matching antigen is unknown. This entry belongs to a study of CD8 T cells in ankylosing spondylitis. Study observations and caveats: About eight highly homologous variants made up a TCR beta motif that seemed to typify ankylosing spondylitis blood. Disease-linked clones were reportedly significantly enriched in matched ankylosing spondylitis synovial fluid. Clones linked with disease were CD8+ and fairly uncommon in the peripheral blood.

V was cut by 1 base and J by 2 bases, with 11 bases left in between. The CDR3 sequence is 15 residues long. Germline V gives CDR1 LGHNA, CDR2 YNFKEQ. TCRdb used MiXCR to reprocess the 5' RACE reads, holding one entry per CDR3 protein. The table lists roughly 670,000 distinct CDR3 sequences, 19% of them singletons, with around 20% in the top ten. What was sequenced was blood, either unsorted or a sorted T cell fraction (not recorded which). The chain links TRBV4-2 to TRBJ1-1, with D possibly matching TRBD1 (6 bases). This receptor was identified in a male donor with ankylosing spondylitis. CDR3 residues: CASSQGRTANTEAFF. Here the CDR3 DNA reads TGTGCCAGCAGCCAAGGTCGGACAGCTAACACTGAAGCTTTCTTT.